This T cell receptor beta chain was profiled in a study of PD-1 blockade in classical Hodgkin lymphoma. On this clone: Its antigen is unknown.

Trimming removed 1 base at V and 2 bases at J, with 6 bases between. CDR3 size: 15 residues. In germline, CDR1 is SGHVS, CDR2 FNYEAQ. The sample's time point: cycle 4 day 1 (C4D1), after 5 to 7 weeks of nivolumab. Every single patient, without exception, relapsed after autologous stem cell transplantation, and brentuximab vedotin exposure varied. This table comes from immunoSEQ multiplex PCR, and its TCRdb copy is limited to in-frame clones, with some not included. The table shows tens of thousands of clones, with roughly 87% occurring only once. General study findings and limits: No one has yet defined what causes the repertoire differences, which may be disease activity or prior therapy.

The chain has TRBV7-6 and TRBJ2-6, with D unclear. The receptor's source is a human donor with classical Hodgkin lymphoma. The sequenced sample was peripheral blood mononuclear cells (PBMCs), obtained before the fourth cycle of nivolumab. The CDR3, as DNA: TGTGCCAGCAGCTTAGTGCCGGCTGGGGCCAACGTCCTGACTTTC. Translated, it gives CASSLVPAGANVLTF.